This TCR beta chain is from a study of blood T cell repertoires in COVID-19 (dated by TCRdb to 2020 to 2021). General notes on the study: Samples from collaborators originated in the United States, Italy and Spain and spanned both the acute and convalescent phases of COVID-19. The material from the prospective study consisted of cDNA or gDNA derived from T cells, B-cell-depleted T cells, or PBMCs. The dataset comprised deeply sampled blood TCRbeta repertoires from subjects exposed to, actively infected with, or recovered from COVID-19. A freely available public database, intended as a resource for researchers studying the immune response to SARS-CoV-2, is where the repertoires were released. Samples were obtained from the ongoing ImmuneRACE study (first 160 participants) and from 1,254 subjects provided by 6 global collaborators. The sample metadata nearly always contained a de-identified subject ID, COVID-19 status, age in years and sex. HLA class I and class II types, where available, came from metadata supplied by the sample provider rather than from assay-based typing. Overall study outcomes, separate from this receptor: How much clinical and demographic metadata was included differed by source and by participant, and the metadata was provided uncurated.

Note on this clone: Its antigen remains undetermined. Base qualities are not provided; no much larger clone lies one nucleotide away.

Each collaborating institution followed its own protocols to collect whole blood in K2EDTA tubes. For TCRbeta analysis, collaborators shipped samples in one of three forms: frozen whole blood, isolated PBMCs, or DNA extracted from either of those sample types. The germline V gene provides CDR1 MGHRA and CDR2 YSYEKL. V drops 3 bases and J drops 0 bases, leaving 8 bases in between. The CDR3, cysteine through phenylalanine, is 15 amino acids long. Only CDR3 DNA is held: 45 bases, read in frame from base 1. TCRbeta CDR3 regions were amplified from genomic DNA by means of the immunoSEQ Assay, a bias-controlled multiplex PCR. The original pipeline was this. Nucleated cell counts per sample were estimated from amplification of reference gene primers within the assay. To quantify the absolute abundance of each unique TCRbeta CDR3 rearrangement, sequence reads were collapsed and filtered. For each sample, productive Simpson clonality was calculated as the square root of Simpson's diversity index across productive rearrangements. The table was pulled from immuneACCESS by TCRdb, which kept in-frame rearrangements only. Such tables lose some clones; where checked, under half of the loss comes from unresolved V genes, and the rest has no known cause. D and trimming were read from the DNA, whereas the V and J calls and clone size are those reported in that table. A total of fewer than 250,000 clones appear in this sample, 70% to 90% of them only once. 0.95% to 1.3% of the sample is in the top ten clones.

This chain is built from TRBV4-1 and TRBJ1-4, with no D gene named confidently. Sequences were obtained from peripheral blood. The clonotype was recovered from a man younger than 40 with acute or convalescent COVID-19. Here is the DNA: TGCGCCAGCAGCCAGACCGGGACAACTAATGAAAAACTGTTTTTT. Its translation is CASSQTGTTNEKLFF.